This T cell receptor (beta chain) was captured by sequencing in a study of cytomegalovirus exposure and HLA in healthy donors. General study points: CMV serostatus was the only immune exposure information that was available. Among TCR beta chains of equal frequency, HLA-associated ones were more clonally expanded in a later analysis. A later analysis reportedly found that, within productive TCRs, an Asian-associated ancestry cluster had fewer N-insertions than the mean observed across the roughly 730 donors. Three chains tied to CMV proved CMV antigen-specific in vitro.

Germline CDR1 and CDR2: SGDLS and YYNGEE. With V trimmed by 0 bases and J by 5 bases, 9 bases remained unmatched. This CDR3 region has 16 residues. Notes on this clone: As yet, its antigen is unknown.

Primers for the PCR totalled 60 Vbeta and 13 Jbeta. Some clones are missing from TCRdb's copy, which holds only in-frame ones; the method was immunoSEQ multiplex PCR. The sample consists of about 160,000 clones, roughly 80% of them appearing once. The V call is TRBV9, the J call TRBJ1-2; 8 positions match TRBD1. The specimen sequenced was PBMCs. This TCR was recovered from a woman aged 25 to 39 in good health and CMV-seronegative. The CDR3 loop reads CASSVDGTGAIYGYTF. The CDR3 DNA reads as TGTGCCAGCAGCGTAGATGGGACAGGAGCTATATATGGCTACACCTTC.